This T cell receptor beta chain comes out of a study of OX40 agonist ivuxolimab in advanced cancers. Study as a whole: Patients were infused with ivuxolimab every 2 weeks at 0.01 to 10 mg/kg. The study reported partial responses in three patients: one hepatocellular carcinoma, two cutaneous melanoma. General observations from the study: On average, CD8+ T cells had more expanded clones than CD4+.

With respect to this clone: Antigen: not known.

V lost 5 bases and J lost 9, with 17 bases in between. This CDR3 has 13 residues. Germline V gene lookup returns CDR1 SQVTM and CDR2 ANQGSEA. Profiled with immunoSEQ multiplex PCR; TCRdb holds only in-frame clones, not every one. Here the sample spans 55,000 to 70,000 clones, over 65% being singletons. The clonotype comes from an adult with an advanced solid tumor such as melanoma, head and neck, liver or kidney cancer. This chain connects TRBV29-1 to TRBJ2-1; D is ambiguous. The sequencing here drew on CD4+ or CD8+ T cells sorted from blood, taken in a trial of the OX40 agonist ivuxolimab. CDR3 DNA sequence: TGCAGCGTTAACCGGGCGGCGGATAGTGAGCAGTTCTTC. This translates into CSVNRAADSEQFF.